This passage covers 4 T cell receptor beta chains from one sample sequenced in a study of cytomegalovirus exposure and HLA in healthy donors (dated by TCRdb to 2015 to 2018). The library relied on the immunoSEQ multiplex PCR assay. Not all clones reach the TCRdb copy of this immuneACCESS table, which keeps in-frame sequences only. Checked studies attribute under half of the gap to unresolved V genes and leave the rest unexplained. The sample table lists about 280,000 clones, approximately 88% of them with a count of one. Together, the top ten hold around 0.92% of the sample. Sequencing was performed on PBMCs. The receptors originated from a woman aged 18-30 years in good health and CMV-seronegative.

This clone was recorded a few times. The J gene is TRBJ1-2, the V gene TRBV7-8; 8 positions agree with TRBD1. This CDR3 is 13 amino acids long. With 4 bases clipped from V and 7 bases from J, the junction kept 5 bases outside the gene matches. Germline CDR1 reads SGHVS; CDR2 reads FQNEAQ. CDR3 amino acids: CASSSTDRAGYTF. The CDR3 DNA reads as TGTGCCAGCAGCTCAACGGACAGGGCTGGCTACACCTTC.

CDR3 sequence (DNA): TGTGCCGTGTCGATGATTGGGAGAGGCAATGAGCAGTTCTTC. It encodes CAVSMIGRGNEQFF. The gene calls are TRBV10-3 and TRBJ2-1, with D possibly matching TRBD2 (5 bases). This CDR3 is built from 14 residues. Germline V gene data show CDR1 as ENHRY and CDR2 as SYGVKD. V gave up 11 bases and J gave up 6 bases, with 20 bases separating them.

V gene TRBV30 combines with J gene TRBJ2-5, with 11 nucleotides matching TRBD2. In germline, CDR1 is GTSNPN, CDR2 SVGIG (reference sequence). This CDR3 is 16 amino acids long. Germline trimming cut 1 base from V and 7 bases from J; bases unmatched to any gene: 11. This CDR3 is CAWSARVAGGGWTQYF. For the CDR3, the DNA is TGTGCCTGGAGTGCTCGGGTAGCGGGAGGGGGCTGGACCCAGTACTTC. Using reference TRBV30 and TRBJ2-5 for the parts outside the CDR3, the full variable domain is SQTIHQWPATLVQPVGSPLSLECTVEGTSNPNLYWYRQAAGRGLQLLFYSVGIGQISSEVPQNLSASRPQDRQFILSSKKLLLSDSGFYLCAWSARVAGGGWTQYFGPGTRLLVL.

The chain recombines TRBV9 with TRBJ1-1; 11 bases align to TRBD1. The CDR3 spans 13 residues. Germline loops: CDR1 SGDLS, CDR2 YYNGEE. Trimming removed 4 bases from V and 6 bases from J; junction bases left unmatched: 2. The CDR3 bases are TGTGCCAGCAGCCGGACAGGGGGCCCTGAAGCTTTCTTT. Its translation: CASSRTGGPEAFF.